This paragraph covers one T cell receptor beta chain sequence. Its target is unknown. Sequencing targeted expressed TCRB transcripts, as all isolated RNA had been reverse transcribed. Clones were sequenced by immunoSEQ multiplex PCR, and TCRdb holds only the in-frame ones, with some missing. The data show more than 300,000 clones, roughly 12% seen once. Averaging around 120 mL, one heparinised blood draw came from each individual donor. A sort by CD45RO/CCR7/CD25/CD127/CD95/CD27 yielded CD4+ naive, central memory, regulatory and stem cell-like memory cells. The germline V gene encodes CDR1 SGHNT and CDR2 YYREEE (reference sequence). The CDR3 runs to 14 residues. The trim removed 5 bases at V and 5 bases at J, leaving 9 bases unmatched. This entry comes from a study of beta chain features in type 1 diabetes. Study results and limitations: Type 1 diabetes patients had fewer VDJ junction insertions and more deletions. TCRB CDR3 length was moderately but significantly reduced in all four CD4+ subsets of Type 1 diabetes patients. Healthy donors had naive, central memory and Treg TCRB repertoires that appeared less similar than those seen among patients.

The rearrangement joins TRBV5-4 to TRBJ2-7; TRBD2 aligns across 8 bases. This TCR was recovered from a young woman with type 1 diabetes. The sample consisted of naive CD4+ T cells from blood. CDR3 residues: CASSLSGSSHEQYF. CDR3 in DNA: TGTGCCAGCAGTTTGAGCGGGAGCAGCCACGAGCAGTACTTC.